What follows are 30 T cell receptor beta chains derived from one specimen sequenced in a study of tumor-infiltrating lymphocytes in primary liver carcinoma. The study co-extracted DNA and RNA from 20-30 mg of unsorted bulk tissue. TCR beta cDNA was made from 450 to 550 ng total RNA with a constant-region primer. Employing slightly modified ARM-PCR, three nested multiplex PCR rounds were run, and these gave rise to the TCR beta libraries. TRBV1-TRBV30 forward primers paired with a C-beta reverse primer were used in the first two PCR rounds, which ran roughly 10 cycles each. Each CDR3 protein is one row after TCRdb ran MiXCR on the multiplex PCR reads. The sample shows 84,000 or so distinct CDR3 sequences, approximately 77% of them seen only once. Specimen: liver tumor tissue from sampling region 1. Regarding subset: tumor region T1, superior pole. The origin of the receptors is a man aged 40-55 years with primary liver carcinoma and hepatitis B virus infection.

The gene calls are TRBV10-1 and TRBJ2-5; TRBD2 agrees at 7 bases. The CDR3 runs to 17 residues. With 0 bases clipped from V and 2 bases from J, the junction kept 9 bases outside the gene matches. CDR1 is WNHNN and CDR2 is SYGVQD in the germline V gene (reference sequence). The CDR3 DNA reads TGCGCCAGCAGTGAGTCTCTGATTAGCGGGTCTCAAGAGACCCAGTACTTC. Translating gives CASSESLISGSQETQYF.

A single count supports this clonotype. A junction boundary mismatches the germline segment, possibly from a read error. The genes are TRBV2 and TRBJ1-1, with D uncertain. The CDR3 spans 13 residues. The germline gives CDR1 SNHLY, CDR2 FYNNEI. In DNA, the CDR3 is TGTGCCAGCACTGAAGTCGAAAACACTGAAGCTTTCTTC. It codes for CASTEVENTEAFF.

Details on this clonotype: One end of the junction fails to match germline, which may point to a read error. CDR3 sequence reads: CASGLTWTAQEAQYF. The CDR3 nucleotides are TGTGCCAGCGGCCTGACCTGGACAGCTCAAGAGGCCCAGTACTTC. The rearrangement joins TRBV11-2 to TRBJ2-5; TRBD1 might be the D (6 bases). Germline-derived CDR1 and CDR2 are SGHAT and FQNNGV. This CDR3 spans 15 amino acids.

With respect to this clonotype: Given the absence of the conserved phenylalanine or tryptophan at the CDR3 end, a read error is likely. The chain's CDR3 is CVSSLVERAQYL. In nucleotides, the CDR3 is TGTGTCAGCAGCTTAGTGGAAAGGGCCCAGTACCTC. The chain couples TRBV11-2 to TRBJ2-5; D gene ambiguous. This CDR3 region has 12 residues. Germline values: CDR1 SGHAT, CDR2 FQNNGV.

Of note for this clonotype: The junction departs from the called germline gene at one end, perhaps through a read error. The V and J genes are TRBV4-1 and TRBJ2-5, with TRBD1 matching over 8 bases. The length of the CDR3 is 16 residues. Germline values: CDR1 MGHRA, CDR2 YSYEKL. The CDR3: CATSRLPAGGRETRYF. The CDR3 nucleotides are TGCGCCACCAGCCGACTCCCAGCAGGGGGCCGTGAGACCCGGTACTTC.

A word on this clonotype: One junction end disagrees with the germline gene, perhaps due to a read error. The chain links TRBV10-2 to TRBJ2-7; TRBD1 agrees at 12 bases. Per germline, CDR1 WSHSY and CDR2 SAAADI. This CDR3 contains 16 residues. The CDR3 loop is CASLLGQGAKGYEQYF. In DNA, the CDR3 is TGCGCCAGTTTGCTGGGACAGGGGGCTAAGGGGTACGAACAGTACTTC.

This clonotype occurred many times. This chain uses TRBV10-1 with TRBJ2-2, with a tentative D call TRBD1 (5 bases). With 3 bases removed from V and 2 bases from J, the gap between germline ends came to 10 bases. Germline V gives CDR1 WNHNN, CDR2 SYGVQD (reference sequence). The CDR3 has 15 amino acids. The CDR3 region has the DNA TGCGCCAGCAGTGAACAGCAGGGCAACACCGGGGAGCTGTTTTTT. Protein sequence: CASSEQQGNTGELFF.

In regard to this clonotype: Possible read error: a much larger clone is one base away. This rearrangement joins TRBV5-4 to TRBJ2-5; TRBD1 is a possible D gene (6 bases). CDR1 and CDR2 (germline): SGHNT, YYREEE (reference sequence). The CDR3 length is 14 residues. V was shortened by 5 bases and J by 7 bases, with 18 bases between the two germline ends. In nucleotides, the CDR3 is TGTGCCAGCAGTTCATCAGGGGCTATCTCGACCCAGTACTTC. Protein sequence: CASSSSGAISTQYF.

Ten or more counts support this clonotype. The chain couples TRBV5-6 to TRBJ2-7, with 8 bases fitting TRBD1. V lost 4 bases to trimming and J lost 4 bases; unmatched junction nucleotides: 13. The CDR3 consists of 16 residues. Germline V gene lookup returns CDR1 SGHDT and CDR2 YYEEEE. The CDR3 nucleotides are TGTGCCAGCAGCCGCAATGGGACAGGAGAGGGGTACGAGCAGTACTTC. Its protein is CASSRNGTGEGYEQYF.

This clonotype was recorded at least ten times. The chain couples TRBV10-2 to TRBJ2-7, with 7 nucleotides matching TRBD1. Trimming at V came to 7 bases and at J to 6 bases, leaving 12 bases not matched to a gene. The CDR3 length is 14 residues. The germline gives CDR1 WSHSY, CDR2 SAAADI. The CDR3 region is CASNPDRVNAEQYF. The CDR3 DNA follows: TGCGCCAGCAATCCCGACAGGGTTAACGCCGAGCAGTACTTC.

Notes on this clonotype: It is likely a read error, because the conserved phenylalanine at the end of the CDR3 is missing. This chain links TRBV6-1 with TRBJ2-2, with D possibly matching TRBD1 (8 bases). Germline loops: CDR1 MNHNS, CDR2 SASEGT. V was cut by 7 bases and J by 3 bases, with 18 bases left in between. The CDR3 loop spans 16 amino acids. The CDR3 DNA reads TGTGCCAGCAATACCTACAGGGGGAGGGACACCGGGGAGCTGTTTTTA. This codes for CASNTYRGRDTGELFL.

The CDR3, as DNA: TGTGCCAGCGGTCTCTCCGAGACTAGCGGAGCCCAAGAGACCCAGTACTTC. The encoded protein is CASGLSETSGAQETQYF. This rearrangement joins TRBV12-3 or TRBV12-4 to TRBJ2-5; 9 bases line up with TRBD2. The CDR3 is 17 amino acids. V was pared by 8 bases and J by 1 base, with 14 bases of the junction left unmatched.

This clonotype was detected a few times. The chain carries TRBV5-1 and TRBJ1-2, with 8 bases that match TRBD1. V dropped 4 bases and J dropped 5; count of bases not matched to a gene: 7. CDR1 and CDR2 (germline): SGHRS, YFSETQ. The CDR3 contains 14 residues. The chain's CDR3 is CASSTGTGVYGYTF. The DNA of the CDR3 is TGCGCCAGCAGCACCGGGACAGGCGTTTATGGCTACACCTTC. Full variable domain (outside the CDR3, taken from reference TRBV5-1 and TRBJ1-2): KAGVTQTPRYLIKTRGQQVTLSCSPISGHRSVSWYQQTPGQGLQFLFEYFSETQRNKGNFPGRFSGRQFSNSRSEMNVSTLELGDSALYLCASSTGTGVYGYTFGSGTRLTVV.

With respect to this clonotype: At one boundary the junction diverges from the germline segment, which might be a read error. The chain combines TRBV4-2 with TRBJ2-1; 10 nucleotides line up with TRBD2. There are 16 residues in the CDR3. The germline V gene has CDR1 LGHNA and CDR2 YNFKEQ. The CDR3 region is CASSEASGGPGDELFF. CDR3 coding DNA: TGTGCCAGCAGCGAGGCTAGCGGGGGTCCTGGCGATGAGCTGTTCTTC.

The table lists this clonotype with a count of one. A junction boundary mismatches the germline segment, possibly from a read error. The rearrangement joins TRBV7-2 to TRBJ2-1; TRBD2 aligns across 10 bases. Germline V gene sequence: CDR1 SGHTA, CDR2 FQGNSA. The CDR3 contains 16 residues. The CDR3 nucleotides read TGTGCCAGCAGCCCAGAAGGGACTAGCGTAAAGAATGAGCAATTCTTC. Encoded protein: CASSPEGTSVKNEQFF. The whole variable domain, filled in from reference TRBV7-2 and TRBJ2-1, reads GAGVSQSPSNKVTEKGKDVELRCDPISGHTALYWYRQSLGQGLEFLIYFQGNSAPDKSGLPSDRFSAERTGGSVSTLTIQRTQQEDSAVYLCASSPEGTSVKNEQFFGPGTRLTVL.

This clonotype was counted once. The chain has TRBV29-1 and TRBJ1-1; tentative D call: TRBD1 (5 bases). Germline CDR1 and CDR2: SQVTM and ANQGSEA. V was shortened by 7 bases and J by 8 bases, with 14 bases between the two germline ends. The CDR3 consists of 11 residues. CDR3 coding DNA: TGCAGCGCTGCGCCCCGGGGCGAAGCTTTCTTT. Translating gives CSAAPRGEAFF.

With regard to this clonotype: A much larger clone sits a single nucleotide away, making a read error possible. V gene TRBV28 combines with J gene TRBJ2-1; D is undetermined. CDR1 MDHEN and CDR2 SYDVKM come from the germline V gene. Trimming stripped 4 bases from V and 5 bases from J, with 12 bases between. This CDR3 has 14 amino acids. In DNA, the CDR3 is TGTGCCAGCAGTTCCGTGACTCCGAACAATGAGCAGTTCTTC. Amino acids: CASSSVTPNNEQFF.

A note on this clonotype: Possible read error: a much larger clone is one base away. The chain is built from TRBV5-1 and TRBJ2-2; 7 positions match TRBD1. This CDR3 contains 16 residues. CDR1 and CDR2 (germline): SGHRS, YFSETQ. J lost 7 bases, V lost 1 base, and 10 bases had no gene match. The DNA of the CDR3 is TGCGCCAGCAGCTTGAAGAGACAGGGAGTATACGGGGAGCTGTTTTTT. It translates to CASSLKRQGVYGELFF.

This clonotype showed up just once. J is TRBJ2-7 and V is TRBV6-1; D may be TRBD1 (5 bases). CDR1 is MNHNS and CDR2 is SASEGT in the germline V gene. V lost 7 bases to trimming and J lost 7 bases, with 20 bases between them. The length of the CDR3 is 14 residues. CDR3 in amino acids: CASNVVSRTTEQYF. The DNA for the CDR3 is TGTGCCAGCAATGTAGTGTCGCGGACAACAGAGCAGTACTTC.

The CDR3 here is CASHSRRLDTEAFF. The CDR3 coding sequence is TGTGCCAGTCACAGCCGGAGGTTGGACACTGAAGCTTTCTTT. This chain joins TRBV28 and TRBJ1-1; D not certain. This CDR3 spans 14 amino acids. Trimming took off 9 bases at V and 3 bases at J, with 17 bases between the two ends. Germline CDR1 and CDR2: MDHEN and SYDVKM.

With respect to this clonotype: Here the CDR3 omits its conserved ending phenylalanine or tryptophan, so a read error is the likely source. The rearrangement links TRBV11-2 to TRBJ2-5, with D unclear. The length of the CDR3 is 13 residues. Germline V gene sequence: CDR1 SGHAT, CDR2 FQNNGV. With 1 base removed from V and 3 bases from J, the gap between germline ends came to 6 bases. The CDR3: CASSLGVEETQYY. CDR3 sequence (DNA): TGTGCCAGCAGCTTAGGGGTTGAAGAGACCCAGTACTAC.

This chain connects TRBV5-6 to TRBJ2-7, with TRBD1 as a possible D gene (6 bases). This CDR3 is 16 amino acids long. Trimming took off 4 bases at V and 0 bases at J, with 17 bases between the two ends. CDR1 SGHDT and CDR2 YYEEEE come from the germline V gene. The CDR3 is CASSVVGTTYSYEQYF. As DNA, the CDR3 is TGTGCCAGCAGCGTGGTCGGGACAACCTACTCCTACGAGCAGTACTTC. Drawing the rest from reference TRBV5-6 and TRBJ2-7, the complete variable domain is DAGVTQSPTHLIKTRGQQVTLRCSPKSGHDTVSWYQQALGQGPQFIFQYYEEEERQRGNFPDRFSGHQFPNYSSELNVNALLLGDSALYLCASSVVGTTYSYEQYFGPGTRLTVT.

On this clonotype: The junction differs from germline at one of its ends, possibly a read error. The genes are TRBV6-5 and TRBJ2-7; D unresolved. Germline CDR1 is MNHEY and CDR2 is SVGAGI. The CDR3 has 13 amino acids. The CDR3 protein is CASSYSSSYERYF. CDR3 nucleotide sequence: TGTGCCAGTAGTTACTCCAGCTCCTACGAGCGGTACTTC.

The genes are TRBV4-1 and TRBJ2-1; 9 nucleotides align to TRBD2. Germline trimming cut 8 bases from V and 8 bases from J; bases unmatched to any gene: 19. Germline V gene sequence: CDR1 MGHRA, CDR2 YSYEKL. The CDR3 consists of 17 residues. The CDR3 loop reads CASAQDPASGVPDEQFF. DNA of the CDR3: TGCGCCAGCGCCCAAGATCCCGCTAGCGGGGTACCGGATGAGCAGTTCTTC.

This clonotype was counted a few times. At one boundary the junction diverges from the germline segment, which might be a read error. The chain has TRBV6-1 and TRBJ2-5; maybe TRBD2 (5 bases). Germline CDR1 reads MNHNS; CDR2 reads SASEGT. The CDR3 sequence is 15 residues long. The CDR3 DNA follows: TGTGCCAGTAGTGAAGAACGTAGCGTCCAAGAGACCCAGTACTTC. This translates into CASSEERSVQETQYF.

V gene TRBV29-1 combines with J gene TRBJ1-2; perhaps TRBD1 as D (6 bases). Trimming stripped 4 bases from V and 3 bases from J, with 18 bases between. The CDR3 is made up of 15 amino acids. Germline CDR1 is SQVTM and CDR2 is ANQGSEA. The CDR3 loop is CSVAARTELDYGYTF. As DNA, the CDR3 is TGCAGCGTTGCTGCCAGGACAGAGCTTGACTATGGCTACACCTTC.

Comments on this clonotype: Germline and junction disagree at one end, which may indicate a read error. The chain employs TRBV24-1 and TRBJ1-2, with D perhaps TRBD1 (6 bases). The CDR3 totals 13 residues. Germline CDR1 and CDR2: KGHDR and SFDVKD. The CDR3 region is CATSDRGVGGYTF. The CDR3 region has the DNA TGTGCCACCAGTGACAGGGGAGTTGGTGGCTACACATTC.

V is TRBV10-1 and J is TRBJ2-3, with TRBD2 identical over 7 bases. Trimming cost V 4 bases and J 2 bases; bases outside gene matches: 15. Germline CDR1 WNHNN, CDR2 SYGVQD (reference sequence). The CDR3 spans 18 residues. CDR3 nucleotide sequence: TGCGCCAGCAGTGCCCTGCCGGGACTAACGGAAAACACAGATACGCAGTATTTT. Its protein product is CASSALPGLTENTDTQYF.

Concerning this clonotype itself: An end of the junction does not agree with germline; a read error may underlie this. The chain combines TRBV2 with TRBJ1-5; TRBD1 matches at 7 bases. The CDR3 spans 14 residues. The germline V gene encodes CDR1 SNHLY and CDR2 FYNNEI. The chain's CDR3 is CANSLTGNSQPQHF. DNA of the CDR3: TGTGCCAACAGTCTGACAGGGAACAGTCAGCCCCAGCATTTT. Supplemented by reference TRBV2 and TRBJ1-5, the full variable domain reads EPEVTQTPSHQVTQMGQEVILRCVPISNHLYFYWYRQILGQKVEFLVSFYNNEISEKSEIFDDQFSVERPDGSNFTLKIRSTKLEDSAMYFCANSLTGNSQPQHFGDGTRLSIL.

CDR3 sequence (DNA): TGTGCCAGCTGGAGGGCGGGAGGTCACATTTACGATGAGCAGTTCTTC. This sequence encodes CASWRAGGHIYDEQFF. The chain uses TRBV27 and TRBJ2-1; TRBD2 matches at 8 bases. J gave up 8 bases and V 8 bases, and 17 bases lay outside the gene matches. The germline gives CDR1 MNHEY, CDR2 SMNVEV (reference sequence). This CDR3 has 16 residues.